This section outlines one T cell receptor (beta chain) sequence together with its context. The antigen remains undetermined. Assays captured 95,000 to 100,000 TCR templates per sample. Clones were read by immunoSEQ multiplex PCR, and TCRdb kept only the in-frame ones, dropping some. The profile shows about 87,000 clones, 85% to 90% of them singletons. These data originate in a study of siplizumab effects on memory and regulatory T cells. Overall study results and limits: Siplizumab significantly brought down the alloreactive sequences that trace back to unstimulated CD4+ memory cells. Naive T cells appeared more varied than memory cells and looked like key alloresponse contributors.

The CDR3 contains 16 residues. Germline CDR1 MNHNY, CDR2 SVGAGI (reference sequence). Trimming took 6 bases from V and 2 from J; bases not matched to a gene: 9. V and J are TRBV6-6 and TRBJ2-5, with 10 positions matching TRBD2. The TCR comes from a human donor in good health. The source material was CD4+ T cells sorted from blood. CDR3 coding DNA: TGTGCCAGCAGGCCGTCTAGCGGGAGAGGGCAAGAGACCCAGTACTTC. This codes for CASRPSSGRGQETQYF.